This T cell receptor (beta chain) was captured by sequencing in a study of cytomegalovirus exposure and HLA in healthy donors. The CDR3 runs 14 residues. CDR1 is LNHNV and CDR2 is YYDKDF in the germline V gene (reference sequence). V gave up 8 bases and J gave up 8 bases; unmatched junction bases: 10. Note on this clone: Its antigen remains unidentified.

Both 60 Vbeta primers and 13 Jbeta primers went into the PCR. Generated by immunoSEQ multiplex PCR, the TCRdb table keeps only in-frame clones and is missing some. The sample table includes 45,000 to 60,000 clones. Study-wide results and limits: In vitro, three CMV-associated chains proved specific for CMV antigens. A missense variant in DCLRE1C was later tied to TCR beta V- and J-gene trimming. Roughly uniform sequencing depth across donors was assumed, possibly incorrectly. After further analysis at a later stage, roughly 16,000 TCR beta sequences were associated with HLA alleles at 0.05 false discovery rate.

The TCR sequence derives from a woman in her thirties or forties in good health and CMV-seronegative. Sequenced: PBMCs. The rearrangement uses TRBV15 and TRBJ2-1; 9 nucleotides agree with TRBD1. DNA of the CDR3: TGTGCCACCCCTCCCGGGACAGGGAGAGATGAGCAGTTCTTC. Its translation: CATPPGTGRDEQFF. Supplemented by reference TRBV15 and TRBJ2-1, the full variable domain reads DAMVIQNPRYQVTQFGKPVTLSCSQTLNHNVMYWYQQKSSQAPKLLFHYYDKDFNNEADTPDNFQSRRPNTSFCFLDIRSPGLGDTAMYLCATPPGTGRDEQFFGPGTRLTVL.